The next 20 T cell receptor beta chains were all read from a single sample in a study of T cell repertoires in cytomegalovirus infection. TCRdb processed the reads anew with MiXCR; each CDR3 protein has one entry. This sample has a few hundred thousand distinct CDR3 sequences, with roughly an eighth found just once. Sequencing was done on a sample of PBMCs. The receptors here all came from a human donor in good health (CMV status not recorded). Some clones in this sample may be carry-over from other donors' samples.

Comments on this clonotype: The junction differs from germline at one of its ends, possibly a read error. This chain links TRBV5-5 with TRBJ2-1; D ambiguous. CDR1 SGHKS and CDR2 YYEKEE come from the germline V gene (reference sequence). The CDR3 covers 15 residues. For the CDR3, the DNA is TGTGCCAGCAGCTTGTACTCGAGCTCCTACAATGCGCAGTTCTTC. It translates to CASSLYSSSYNAQFF.

The V gene is TRBV29-1, the J gene TRBJ2-1, with D perhaps TRBD2 (6 bases). The CDR3 is 13 amino acids. V lost 6 bases, J lost 7 bases, and 16 bases lay in between. Germline assignment: CDR1 SQVTM and CDR2 ANQGSEA. CDR3 nucleotides: TGCAGCGTGGCGGCGGGGATTATGAATGAGCAGTTCTTC. This sequence encodes CSVAAGIMNEQFF.

With respect to this clonotype: One base away lies a much larger clone, so this may be a sequencing read error. This sequence joins TRBV5-5 and TRBJ2-6, with unresolved D. Germline CDR1 SGHKS, CDR2 YYEKEE (reference sequence). This CDR3 has 15 amino acids. V lost 4 bases, J lost 0 bases, and 8 bases lay in between. DNA for the CDR3: TGTGCCAGCAGCCAGATAAACTCTGGGGCCAACGTCCTGACTTTC. Amino acid sequence: CASSQINSGANVLTF.

This clonotype was seen ten or more times. The chain links TRBV28 to TRBJ1-1; weak D call: TRBD1 (5 bases). Trimming left V 6 bases short and J 3 bases short, with 17 bases between. The CDR3 spans 15 residues. CDR1 and CDR2 (germline): MDHEN, SYDVKM. CDR3 sequence reads: CASRRAGLPDTEAFF. In nucleotides, the CDR3 is TGTGCCAGCAGAAGAGCGGGGCTCCCGGACACTGAAGCTTTCTTT.

The rearrangement uses TRBV19 and TRBJ1-1; D perhaps matches TRBD1 (5 bases). V lost 5 bases and J 2 bases, leaving 12 bases between the germline ends. Germline CDR1 reads LNHDA; CDR2 reads SQIVND (reference sequence). The CDR3 extends over 14 amino acids. CDR3 residues: CASSSRGLNTEAFF. In DNA form, the CDR3 reads TGTGCCAGTAGTTCCCGGGGCCTCAACACTGAAGCTTTCTTT.

This clonotype has a handful of counts. The DNA of the CDR3 is TGCAGCGTTGAGGTAGAGCGAAACATTCAGTACTTC. Amino acid sequence: CSVEVERNIQYF. The gene calls are TRBV29-1 and TRBJ2-4, with D unclear. Germline V gene lookup returns CDR1 SQVTM and CDR2 ANQGSEA. The CDR3 sequence is 12 residues long. The V gene lost 3 bases and the J gene lost 6 bases, with 9 bases spanning the gap. Drawing the rest from reference TRBV29-1 and TRBJ2-4, the complete variable domain is SAVISQKPSRDICQRGTSLTIQCQVDSQVTMMFWYRQQPGQSLTLIATANQGSEATYESGFVIDKFPISRPNLTFSTLTVSNMSPEDSSIYLCSVEVERNIQYFGAGTRLSVL.

This clonotype was detected many times. The rearrangement links TRBV28 to TRBJ1-4; D is uncertain. Germline lookup yields CDR1 MDHEN and CDR2 SYDVKM. The CDR3 consists of 15 residues. With 6 bases removed from V and 0 bases from J, the gap between germline ends came to 11 bases. CDR3 region: CASSPGGTTNEKLFF. CDR3 coding DNA: TGTGCCAGCAGCCCAGGAGGGACAACTAATGAAAAACTGTTTTTT.

Many counts were recorded for this clonotype. The genes are TRBV28 and TRBJ2-7; no clear D. This CDR3 region has 14 residues. The ends were cut back, 6 bases at V and 4 bases at J, with 16 bases in the middle. Germline CDR1 reads MDHEN; CDR2 reads SYDVKM. This CDR3 is CASSPMVGRYEQYF. The DNA for the CDR3 is TGTGCCAGCAGCCCTATGGTAGGGCGTTACGAGCAGTACTTC. Together with reference TRBV28 and TRBJ2-7, the CDR3 gives the full variable domain: DVKVTQSSRYLVKRTGEKVFLECVQDMDHENMFWYRQDPGLGLRLIYFSYDVKMKEKGDIPEGYSVSREKKERFSLILESASTNQTSMYLCASSPMVGRYEQYFGPGTRLTVT.

This clonotype was observed at least ten times. The chain joins TRBV4-1 to TRBJ2-7, with a tentative D call TRBD1 (6 bases). V was pared by 4 bases and J by 0 bases, with 13 bases between. This CDR3 is 15 amino acids long. From germline, CDR1 is MGHRA and CDR2 YSYEKL. The CDR3 sequence: CASSPDRFSSYEQYF. Written as DNA, the CDR3 is TGCGCCAGCAGCCCGGACAGATTCAGCTCCTACGAGCAGTACTTC.

This clonotype occurred many times. The chain is built from TRBV20-1 and TRBJ2-1; 9 bases map to TRBD2. After removal of 4 bases from V and 0 bases from J, the junction contained 7 bases not matched to a gene. Germline assignment: CDR1 DFQATT and CDR2 SNEGSKA (reference sequence). This CDR3 is 16 amino acids long. CDR3 region: CSAITLSGSSYNEQFF. In DNA form, the CDR3 reads TGCAGTGCTATAACCCTTAGCGGGAGCTCCTACAATGAGCAGTTCTTC.

This clonotype appeared a few times. The chain couples TRBV14 to TRBJ1-1; 8 bases fit TRBD1. Germline V gene lookup returns CDR1 SGHDN and CDR2 FVKESK. This CDR3 has 15 residues. V lost 4 bases, J lost 3 bases, and 7 bases stayed unmatched. Here the CDR3 DNA reads TGTGCCAGCAGCCGCCGGACAGGGAGGTACACTGAAGCTTTCTTT. Translation: CASSRRTGRYTEAFF.

The J gene is TRBJ2-5, the V gene TRBV14; the match to TRBD2 covers 11 bases. With 2 bases clipped from V and 5 bases from J, the junction kept 7 bases outside the gene matches. This CDR3 has 16 residues. Germline values: CDR1 SGHDN, CDR2 FVKESK. The CDR3 loop is CASSQLTSGRHETQYF. The CDR3 bases are TGTGCCAGCAGCCAACTAACTAGCGGGAGACATGAGACCCAGTACTTC.

This clonotype was found many times. The chain recombines TRBV11-2 with TRBJ1-2, with 8 nucleotides matching TRBD1. Trimming cost V 3 bases and J 4 bases; bases outside gene matches: 1. CDR3 length: 13 amino acids. CDR1 is SGHAT and CDR2 is FQNNGV in the germline V gene. The CDR3 sequence: CASSLGQVYGYTF. The CDR3 nucleotides read TGTGCCAGCAGCTTGGGACAGGTCTATGGCTACACCTTC.

The V and J genes are TRBV27 and TRBJ2-7; TRBD1 matches 8 bases. The germline V gene encodes CDR1 MNHEY and CDR2 SMNVEV (reference sequence). The trim removed 2 bases at V and 3 bases at J, leaving 12 bases unmatched. CDR3 size: 17 residues. CDR3 DNA sequence: TGTGCCAGCAGTTTAAAGGGCCCGAGGACAGGGAGCTACGAGCAGTACTTC. Amino acid sequence: CASSLKGPRTGSYEQYF.

This clonotype has a handful of counts. This rearrangement joins TRBV5-6 to TRBJ2-3; TRBD1 agrees at 8 bases. Germline CDR1 SGHDT, CDR2 YYEEEE. V was clipped by 4 bases and J by 4 bases; unmatched bases: 2. This CDR3 has 13 amino acids. The DNA of the CDR3 is TGTGCCAGCAGCGGACAGGGCCCAGATACGCAGTATTTT. Its translation: CASSGQGPDTQYF.

This clonotype was counted at least ten times. The chain is built from TRBV15 and TRBJ2-1; D assignment may be TRBD1 or TRBD2 (5 bases each). V lost 8 bases to trimming and J lost 6 bases, with 20 bases between them. The length of the CDR3 is 15 residues. The germline V gene encodes CDR1 LNHNV and CDR2 YYDKDF (reference sequence). The CDR3 coding sequence is TGTGCCACCGGACAAGCCGGGATTTTTGCCAATGAGCAGTTCTTC. Translation gives CATGQAGIFANEQFF.

This clonotype was observed many times. The V and J genes are TRBV7-2 and TRBJ2-1; the match to TRBD2 covers 12 bases. Trimming removed 1 base from V and 3 bases from J; junction bases left unmatched: 7. The V gene's germline CDR1 is SGHTA and CDR2 FQGNSA. The CDR3 length is 18 residues. Here the CDR3 reads CASSLGPTSGGYYNEQFF. CDR3 in DNA: TGTGCCAGCAGCTTAGGCCCCACTAGCGGGGGGTACTACAATGAGCAGTTCTTC.

This clonotype has just a few counts. The V and J genes are TRBV15 and TRBJ1-1, with D maybe TRBD1 (5 bases). The CDR3 is made up of 15 amino acids. Germline V gene data show CDR1 as LNHNV and CDR2 as YYDKDF (reference sequence). The ends were cut back, 1 base at V and 0 bases at J, with 9 bases in the middle. In DNA form, the CDR3 reads TGTGCCACCAGCAGAGTAGACAGAATGAACACTGAAGCTTTCTTT. It translates to CATSRVDRMNTEAFF.

This clonotype was recorded a few times. V gene TRBV12-3 or TRBV12-4 combines with J gene TRBJ1-4; D gene unclear. Trimming shortened V by 5 bases and J by 6 bases, and 10 bases separated the two germline ends. The CDR3 runs to 13 residues. CDR3 residues: CASSPPVDEKLFF. CDR3 in DNA: TGTGCCAGCAGTCCCCCGGTAGATGAAAAACTGTTTTTT.

The DNA of the CDR3 is TGCAGTGCTAGCGCTAGCAGGAGGCCCTCCTACGAGCAGTACTTC. Encoded protein: CSASASRRPSYEQYF. This chain links TRBV20-1 with TRBJ2-7, with D possibly being TRBD2 (5 bases). Trimming removed 3 bases from V and 0 bases from J, with 15 bases in between. The CDR3 is 15 amino acids. CDR1 and CDR2 from the germline V gene are DFQATT and SNEGSKA (reference sequence).